The next 17 T cell receptor beta chains were all read from a single sample in a study of shared clonotypes between healthy human individuals. Profiled with immunoSEQ multiplex PCR; TCRdb holds only in-frame clones, not every one. The sample includes about 590,000 clones, around 95% of them seen just once. Selected positively for CCR7 and CD45RO-negative, naive CD8 cells excluded terminally differentiated effector memory CD45RA+ cells. The material sequenced was naive CD8+ T cells sorted from blood. The receptors were sampled from a woman in her twenties or thirties in good health.

The chain carries TRBV27 and TRBJ2-3; 7 bases line up with TRBD2. From germline, CDR1 is MNHEY and CDR2 SMNVEV (reference sequence). The CDR3 sequence is 13 residues long. Germline trimming cut 6 bases from V and 6 bases from J; bases unmatched to any gene: 6. DNA of the CDR3: TGTGCCAGCAGGCCCGCCGGGGGGGATACGCAGTATTTT. This gives the protein CASRPAGGDTQYF.

In its sample, this clone was seen once. The chain carries TRBV10-1 and TRBJ2-7; tentatively, D is TRBD1 or TRBD2 (5 bases each). Per the germline V gene, CDR1 is WNHNN and CDR2 is SYGVQD (reference sequence). CDR3 length: 14 amino acids. The germline V and J ends were trimmed by 7 bases and 1 base, with 14 bases remaining between them. The CDR3 is CASIPPGRSYEQYF. The CDR3 DNA reads TGCGCCAGCATTCCCCCGGGACGGTCCTACGAGCAGTACTTC.

The chain combines TRBV5-1 with TRBJ1-3; 11 bases line up with TRBD1. The CDR3 is 17 amino acids. Germline loops: CDR1 SGHRS, CDR2 YFSETQ. Trimming removed 4 bases from V and 0 bases from J; junction bases left unmatched: 6. The CDR3 bases are TGCGCCAGCAGCCTACGGGACAGGGGGACCTCTGGAAACACCATATATTTT. Translation gives CASSLRDRGTSGNTIYF.

This chain uses TRBV2 with TRBJ2-6; D call uncertain. Between the trimmed V and J ends, which lost 2 bases and 0 bases, there was a span of 14 bases. The length of the CDR3 is 18 residues. Germline V lookup: CDR1 SNHLY, CDR2 FYNNEI. The CDR3 spells CASSESGVEISGANVLTF. CDR3 nucleotide sequence: TGTGCCAGCAGTGAAAGTGGTGTTGAGATCTCTGGGGCCAACGTCCTGACTTTC.

The V and J genes are TRBV11-2 and TRBJ1-1; D perhaps matches TRBD1 (5 bases). V dropped 5 bases and J dropped 1 base, with 11 bases sitting between them. CDR3 size: 14 residues. Germline assignment: CDR1 SGHAT and CDR2 FQNNGV. The CDR3 is CASSGGTANTEAFF. The CDR3 region has the DNA TGTGCCAGCAGCGGAGGGACGGCGAACACTGAAGCTTTCTTT.

The V gene is TRBV4-1, the J gene TRBJ2-2; 8 bases are a match to TRBD2. The V and J ends lost 4 bases and 5 bases, in that order; junction bases with no gene match: 9. From germline, CDR1 is MGHRA and CDR2 YSYEKL. The CDR3 consists of 16 residues. DNA for the CDR3: TGCGCCAGCAGCCCGATGGGACTAGTAGAGACCGGGGAGCTGTTTTTT. Protein sequence: CASSPMGLVETGELFF.

The chain has TRBV6-5 and TRBJ2-1; D not certain. CDR3 length: 12 amino acids. The germline gives CDR1 MNHEY, CDR2 SVGAGI. V shed 9 bases and J shed 1 base, with 7 bases lying between them. This CDR3 reads CASLDSYNEQFF. The CDR3 DNA sequence: TGTGCCAGTTTGGATTCCTACAATGAGCAGTTCTTC.

This CDR3 is CASRLQGAGEKLFF. As DNA, the CDR3 is TGTGCCAGCAGACTACAGGGGGCAGGTGAAAAACTGTTTTTT. The J gene is TRBJ1-4, the V gene TRBV2; 9 positions agree with TRBD1. V shed 6 bases and J 7 bases; nucleotides not matched to a gene: 6. From germline, CDR1 is SNHLY and CDR2 FYNNEI. This CDR3 has 14 amino acids.

The chain carries TRBV15 and TRBJ1-4; a weak D match, TRBD1 (5 bases). Germline V gene lookup returns CDR1 LNHNV and CDR2 YYDKDF (reference sequence). This CDR3 region has 15 residues. Trimming took off 2 bases at V and 8 bases at J, with 15 bases between the two ends. The CDR3 DNA reads TGTGCCACCAGCAGATTAGTATCACAGGAAGAAAAACTGTTTTTT. Amino acid sequence: CATSRLVSQEEKLFF.

The chain employs TRBV5-1 and TRBJ1-1, with TRBD1 matching 9 bases. The CDR3 runs to 16 residues. The germline gives CDR1 SGHRS, CDR2 YFSETQ. After removal of 4 bases from V and 2 bases from J, the junction contained 9 bases not matched to a gene. The CDR3 is CASSPWTGDTNTEAFF. The CDR3, as DNA: TGCGCCAGCAGCCCTTGGACAGGGGATACCAACACTGAAGCTTTCTTT.

Remarks on this clone: This same CDR3 is encoded by further DNA sequences in the sample. The chain links TRBV7-2 to TRBJ2-1; 9 bases map to TRBD2. The V and J ends lost 1 base and 4 bases, in that order; junction bases with no gene match: 2. Germline CDR1 reads SGHTA; CDR2 reads FQGNSA. This CDR3 is 15 amino acids long. In nucleotides, the CDR3 is TGTGCCAGCAGCTTAGGGACTAGCGCGTACAATGAGCAGTTCTTC. Translating it yields CASSLGTSAYNEQFF.

The V and J genes are TRBV7-6 and TRBJ1-5; TRBD1 agrees at 8 bases. The length of the CDR3 is 13 residues. In germline, CDR1 is SGHVS, CDR2 FNYEAQ. Trimming at V came to 6 bases and at J to 7 bases, leaving 5 bases not matched to a gene. The CDR3 loop reads CASSQTGAQPQHF. The DNA of the CDR3 is TGTGCCAGCAGTCAGACAGGGGCCCAGCCCCAGCATTTT.

The chain combines TRBV4-1 with TRBJ1-4; D perhaps matches TRBD1 (5 bases). Between the trimmed V and J ends, which lost 4 bases and 0 bases, there was a span of 15 bases. The CDR3 extends over 17 amino acids. Germline V CDR1 and CDR2: MGHRA, YSYEKL. CDR3 region: CASSPLTVEATNEKLFF. Here the CDR3 DNA reads TGCGCCAGCAGCCCCCTGACAGTGGAGGCAACTAATGAAAAACTGTTTTTT.

The gene calls are TRBV5-1 and TRBJ1-5; weak D call: TRBD1 (5 bases). CDR3 size: 15 residues. Germline V CDR1 and CDR2: SGHRS, YFSETQ. V lost 0 bases, J lost 1 base, and 8 bases lay in between. For the CDR3, the DNA is TGCGCCAGCAGCTTGGCGGGGGGGAGCAATCAGCCCCAGCATTTT. The encoded protein is CASSLAGGSNQPQHF. The variable domain in full, with the rest retrieved from reference TRBV5-1 and TRBJ1-5, is KAGVTQTPRYLIKTRGQQVTLSCSPISGHRSVSWYQQTPGQGLQFLFEYFSETQRNKGNFPGRFSGRQFSNSRSEMNVSTLELGDSALYLCASSLAGGSNQPQHFGDGTRLSIL.

The gene calls are TRBV10-3 and TRBJ2-1; D unclear. CDR1 ENHRY and CDR2 SYGVKD come from the germline V gene. V was trimmed by 11 bases and J by 2 bases, leaving 10 bases between them. This CDR3 is built from 12 residues. The DNA for the CDR3 is TGTGCCGGTTCAGATCCCTACAATGAGCAGTTCTTC. This codes for CAGSDPYNEQFF.

The chain is built from TRBV5-6 and TRBJ1-5; D possibly corresponds to TRBD1 (5 bases). This CDR3 region has 15 residues. Germline CDR1 reads SGHDT; CDR2 reads YYEEEE. The germline V and J ends were trimmed by 7 bases and 3 bases, with 17 bases remaining between them. The CDR3 sequence: CASALGGTFNQPQHF. The CDR3 DNA follows: TGTGCCAGCGCCCTGGGGGGGACGTTCAATCAGCCCCAGCATTTT.

This chain uses TRBV28 with TRBJ2-7; perhaps TRBD1 as D (6 bases). The CDR3 length is 15 residues. Germline CDR1 is MDHEN and CDR2 is SYDVKM. The V gene lost 5 bases and the J gene lost 5 bases, with 19 bases spanning the gap. CDR3 DNA: TGTGCCAGCAGTCCTCTAGGGGGATTAGGTAACGAGCAGTACTTC. Its protein product is CASSPLGGLGNEQYF.